The present T cell receptor beta chain was sequenced within a study of T cells in localized non-small cell lung cancer. Findings and limits, study-wide: In adjacent lung, a median roughly 60 of the top 100 tumor clones were found. Greater blood T cell density accompanied longer overall survival.

With regard to this clone: What it binds is not known.

The ends were cut back, 5 bases at V and 0 bases at J, with 11 bases in the middle. The V gene's germline CDR1 is SGDLS and CDR2 YYNGEE. This CDR3 has 14 residues. This table comes from immunoSEQ multiplex PCR, and its TCRdb copy is limited to in-frame clones, with some not included. This table holds 1,500 to 2,000 clones, around 37% found once. The chain employs TRBV9 and TRBJ1-1; possibly TRBD1 for D (6 bases). The sample consisted of lung tumor tissue, taken before any cancer treatment. The source is a woman aged 40-69 years with stage I squamous cell lung carcinoma. CDR3 bases: TGTGCCAGCAGTGTCGACAGGCTGAACACTGAAGCTTTCTTT. Translated: CASSVDRLNTEAFF.